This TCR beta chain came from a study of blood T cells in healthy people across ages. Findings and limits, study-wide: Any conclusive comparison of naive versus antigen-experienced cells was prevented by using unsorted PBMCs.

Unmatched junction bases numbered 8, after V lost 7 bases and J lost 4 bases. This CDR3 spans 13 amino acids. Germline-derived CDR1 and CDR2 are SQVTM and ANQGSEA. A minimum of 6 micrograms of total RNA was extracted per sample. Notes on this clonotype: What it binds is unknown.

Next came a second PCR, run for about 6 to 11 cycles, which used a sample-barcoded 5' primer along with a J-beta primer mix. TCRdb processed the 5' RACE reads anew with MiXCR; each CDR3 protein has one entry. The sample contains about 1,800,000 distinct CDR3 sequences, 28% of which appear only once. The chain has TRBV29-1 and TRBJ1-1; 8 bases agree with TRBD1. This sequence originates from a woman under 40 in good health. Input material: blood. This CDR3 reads CSARTGLTTEAFF. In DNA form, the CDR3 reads TGCAGCGCCAGGACAGGGCTGACCACTGAAGCTTTCTTT.